These 25 T cell receptor beta chains originate from one sample sequenced in a study of siplizumab effects on memory and regulatory T cells. TCRdb's copy holds only in-frame clones and misses some; the assay was immunoSEQ multiplex PCR. Among roughly 68,000 clones, roughly 96% were seen once, and the ten largest hold about 0.1%. Sequenced input: naive CD8+ T cells sorted from blood. The receptors derive from a human donor in good health.

J is TRBJ1-1 and V is TRBV13; D gene uncertain. Germline V gives CDR1 PRHDT, CDR2 FYEKMQ (reference sequence). This CDR3 spans 12 amino acids. V was clipped by 5 bases and J by 4 bases, with 8 bases between them. The DNA for the CDR3 is TGTGCCAGCAGCCATTATAGCACTGAAGCTTTCTTT. Amino acids: CASSHYSTEAFF.

The chain joins TRBV6-5 to TRBJ1-1; D is possibly TRBD1 (6 bases). Looked up from germline, CDR1 is MNHEY and CDR2 is SVGAGI. CDR3 size: 16 residues. V lost 0 bases to trimming and J lost 0 bases, with 11 bases between them. The CDR3 protein is CASSYSPGAVNTEAFF. CDR3 DNA: TGTGCCAGCAGTTACTCGCCGGGGGCGGTGAACACTGAAGCTTTCTTT.

The V and J genes are TRBV27 and TRBJ1-2; 8 positions match TRBD1. The V gene's germline CDR1 is MNHEY and CDR2 SMNVEV (reference sequence). The CDR3 has 15 residues. V shed 5 bases and J 8 bases; nucleotides not matched to a gene: 13. The CDR3 DNA reads as TGTGCCAGCAGTCAGGGGGCTTCAGGGTATGCAGGCTACACCTTC. It yields the protein CASSQGASGYAGYTF.

The chain uses TRBV7-9 and TRBJ1-1; 7 nucleotides match TRBD1. Unmatched junction bases numbered 9, after V lost 3 bases and J lost 5 bases. Germline lookup yields CDR1 SEHNR and CDR2 FQNEAQ (reference sequence). This CDR3 is built from 15 residues. In DNA, the CDR3 is TGTGCCAGCAGCTTTCCCAGGGGGACAAGAACTGAAGCTTTCTTT. It encodes CASSFPRGTRTEAFF.

This chain connects TRBV7-6 to TRBJ2-7, with unresolved D. Germline-derived CDR1 and CDR2 are SGHVS and FNYEAQ. The length of the CDR3 is 13 residues. Trimming took 4 bases from V and 9 from J, leaving 16 bases between them. The CDR3 loop reads CASSSGPQLGQYF. The CDR3 DNA sequence: TGTGCCAGCAGCTCCGGGCCCCAGCTCGGGCAGTACTTC.

V and J are TRBV9 and TRBJ2-3, with a tentative D call TRBD2 (5 bases). Germline V lookup: CDR1 SGDLS, CDR2 YYNGEE. The CDR3 runs 16 residues. The V end was cut by 4 bases, the J end by 0 bases, with 15 bases between. The CDR3 protein is CASSPEGDPSTDTQYF. CDR3 DNA: TGTGCCAGCAGCCCCGAGGGAGATCCTAGCACAGATACGCAGTATTTT.

CDR3 nucleotide sequence: TGCGCCAGCGGAGCCTGCCGGGACTCACTCTGCGAGCAGTACTTC. This sequence encodes CASGACRDSLCEQYF. The gene calls are TRBV10-1 and TRBJ2-7; perhaps TRBD2 as D (6 bases). CDR3 length: 15 residues. Germline CDR1 is WNHNN and CDR2 is SYGVQD (reference sequence). Trimming stripped 8 bases from V and 6 bases from J, with 23 bases between.

This sequence joins TRBV5-4 and TRBJ2-3; D could derive from TRBD1 or TRBD2 (5 bases each). Trimming stripped 4 bases from V and 2 bases from J, with 17 bases between. CDR1 and CDR2 (germline): SGHNT, YYREEE (reference sequence). The CDR3 runs to 16 residues. The DNA for the CDR3 is TGTGCCAGCAGCCTTACCGGGACGGCTTACACAGATACGCAGTATTTT. It translates to CASSLTGTAYTDTQYF.

In this sample, this clone turned up once. The V gene is TRBV7-2, the J gene TRBJ2-7; 11 bases are a match to TRBD2. This CDR3 has 15 residues. Germline CDR1 SGHTA, CDR2 FQGNSA. Germline trimming cut 5 bases from V and 2 bases from J; bases unmatched to any gene: 5. The CDR3 region has the DNA TGTGCCAGCAGCGAGGGACTAGCGGCGACCTACGAGCAGTACTTC. This gives the protein CASSEGLAATYEQYF.

This rearrangement joins TRBV4-2 to TRBJ1-1, with D hard to call. The CDR3 totals 13 residues. CDR1 and CDR2 from the germline V gene are LGHNA and YNFKEQ. The V gene lost 4 bases and the J gene lost 4 bases, with 10 bases spanning the gap. The chain's CDR3 is CASSPPTPTEAFF. In nucleotides, the CDR3 is TGTGCCAGCAGCCCGCCCACCCCCACTGAAGCTTTCTTT.

The CDR3 sequence is CASSQDRVLAAFF. In nucleotides, the CDR3 is TGCGCCAGCAGCCAAGATCGAGTTCTTGCAGCTTTCTTT. This rearrangement joins TRBV4-3 to TRBJ1-1; D uncertain. This CDR3 has 13 amino acids. V dropped 0 bases and J dropped 10 bases, with 12 bases sitting between them. Germline CDR1 LGHNA, CDR2 YSLEER.

This chain links TRBV11-2 with TRBJ2-7; tentative D call: TRBD2 (5 bases). The germline V gene encodes CDR1 SGHAT and CDR2 FQNNGV. Trimming removed 4 bases from V and 3 bases from J, with 16 bases in between. The CDR3 has 15 amino acids. This CDR3 is CASSYGASGHYEQYF. The CDR3 DNA reads TGTGCCAGCAGCTACGGAGCCAGCGGCCACTACGAGCAGTACTTC.

The chain employs TRBV6-5 and TRBJ2-5; TRBD2 agrees at 10 bases. Germline values: CDR1 MNHEY, CDR2 SVGAGI. Germline trimming cut 2 bases from V and 3 bases from J; bases unmatched to any gene: 6. CDR3 length: 16 residues. CDR3 sequence: CASSYDERGGEETQYF. The CDR3 region has the DNA TGTGCCAGCAGTTACGACGAGCGGGGGGGAGAAGAGACCCAGTACTTC.

The J gene is TRBJ1-3, the V gene TRBV28; 9 bases map to TRBD1. CDR3 size: 15 residues. Per the germline V gene, CDR1 is MDHEN and CDR2 is SYDVKM. V trimming: 6 bases; J trimming: 4 bases; junction bases outside the gene matches: 7. The CDR3 loop is CASSSPGTGGNTIYF. The CDR3 DNA follows: TGTGCCAGCAGCTCCCCCGGGACAGGGGGAAACACCATATATTTT.

The CDR3: CASSQDLAGGAEQYF. The CDR3 DNA reads TGCGCCAGCAGCCAAGATTTGGCAGGGGGCGCCGAGCAGTACTTC. The chain is built from TRBV4-3 and TRBJ2-7; 8 nucleotides align to TRBD1. Germline V gene data show CDR1 as LGHNA and CDR2 as YSLEER. CDR3 length equals 15 residues. V gave up 0 bases and J gave up 6 bases; unmatched junction bases: 7.

The chain employs TRBV19 and TRBJ2-1; D is tentatively TRBD1 or TRBD2 (5 bases each). Germline values: CDR1 LNHDA, CDR2 SQIVND (reference sequence). The ends were cut back, 6 bases at V and 0 bases at J, with 15 bases in the middle. This CDR3 region has 16 residues. The CDR3 region has the DNA TGTGCCAGTAGCCTCTCCGGGGCCAGCTCCTACAATGAGCAGTTCTTC. Its protein is CASSLSGASSYNEQFF.

This rearrangement joins TRBV2 to TRBJ2-3; tentatively, D is TRBD1 (5 bases). The V gene lost 8 bases and the J gene lost 4 bases, with 13 bases spanning the gap. The CDR3 consists of 13 residues. Germline V gives CDR1 SNHLY, CDR2 FYNNEI. In nucleotides, the CDR3 is TGTGCCAGCTGGTCGTTGGGGCCAGATACGCAGTATTTT. It codes for CASWSLGPDTQYF.

This rearrangement joins TRBV7-8 to TRBJ1-5; 7 positions match TRBD1. The ends lost 1 base at V and 1 base at J; junction bases unmatched: 1. Germline CDR1 and CDR2: SGHVS and FQNEAQ. This CDR3 is built from 15 residues. DNA of the CDR3: TGTGCCAGCAGCTTAGTGGGACAGAGCAATCAGCCCCAGCATTTT. Translated, it gives CASSLVGQSNQPQHF.

This clone has a handful of counts. V gene TRBV7-3 combines with J gene TRBJ2-3; TRBD2 matches at 10 bases. This CDR3 contains 18 residues. V lost 0 bases to trimming and J lost 2 bases; unmatched junction nucleotides: 8. CDR1 is SGHTA and CDR2 is FQGTGA in the germline V gene. The CDR3 is CASSLTRASGGSTDTQYF. Here the CDR3 DNA reads TGTGCCAGCAGCTTAACACGGGCTAGCGGGGGCTCCACAGATACGCAGTATTTT.

V and J are TRBV21-1 and TRBJ2-7; TRBD1 was called by the table and not checked on the DNA. TRBV21-1 is annotated as a pseudogene. This CDR3 is 16 amino acids long. The CDR3: CASSQDPRDSLDEQYF. The CDR3 DNA is TGTGCCAGCAGCCAAGACCCCCGGGACAGTTTAGACGAGCAGTACTTC.

The chain combines TRBV18 with TRBJ1-2, with D unclear. The CDR3 has 12 amino acids. The germline CDR1 and CDR2 sequences are KGHSH and LQKENI. The germline V and J ends were trimmed by 5 bases and 8 bases, with 12 bases remaining between them. DNA of the CDR3: TGTGCCAGCTCAGAGGGTTCGTACGGCTACACCTTC. This codes for CASSEGSYGYTF.

This sequence joins TRBV6-5 and TRBJ2-1, with 10 bases lining up with TRBD2. The CDR3 contains 15 residues. After removal of 4 bases from V and 4 bases from J, the junction contained 4 bases not matched to a gene. Germline assignment: CDR1 MNHEY and CDR2 SVGAGI. The CDR3 coding sequence is TGTGCCAGCAGTTTACTAGCGGGGTTGTACAATGAGCAGTTCTTC. Protein: CASSLLAGLYNEQFF.

The J gene is TRBJ2-1, the V gene TRBV19; 9 nucleotides match TRBD1. In germline, CDR1 is LNHDA, CDR2 SQIVND (reference sequence). This CDR3 contains 15 residues. V was pared by 2 bases and J by 6 bases, with 5 bases of the junction left unmatched. The CDR3 DNA is TGTGCCAGTAGTATAATGCAGACAGGGGGCAATGAGCAGTTCTTC. As protein: CASSIMQTGGNEQFF.

This clone was picked up one time. The V call is TRBV5-1, the J call TRBJ2-7, with 11 bases that match TRBD1. Germline CDR1 and CDR2: SGHRS and YFSETQ. This CDR3 contains 13 residues. Trimming cost V 3 bases and J 4 bases; bases outside gene matches: 0. CDR3 DNA: TGCGCCAGCAGCTGGGACAGGGGGTACGAGCAGTACTTC. Its protein is CASSWDRGYEQYF. Filled out from reference TRBV5-1 and TRBJ2-7, the complete variable domain reads KAGVTQTPRYLIKTRGQQVTLSCSPISGHRSVSWYQQTPGQGLQFLFEYFSETQRNKGNFPGRFSGRQFSNSRSEMNVSTLELGDSALYLCASSWDRGYEQYFGPGTRLTVT.

The chain's CDR3 is CASSLGLAGAETQYF. CDR3 bases: TGTGCCAGCAGCCTGGGACTAGCGGGGGCTGAGACCCAGTACTTC. V usage is TRBV5-4 and J usage is TRBJ2-5; TRBD2 aligns across 14 bases. This CDR3 is 15 amino acids long. V lost 4 bases, J lost 5 bases, and 4 bases stayed unmatched. Germline CDR1 reads SGHNT; CDR2 reads YYREEE (reference sequence). The full variable domain, with the rest looked up from reference TRBV5-4 and TRBJ2-5, is ETGVTQSPTHLIKTRGQQVTLRCSSQSGHNTVSWYQQALGQGPQFIFQYYREEENGRGNFPPRFSGLQFPNYSSELNVNALELDDSALYLCASSLGLAGAETQYFGPGTRLLVL.